This T cell receptor (beta chain) was identified in a study of cytotoxic CD8 clonotypes in ibrutinib-treated CLL (dated by TCRdb to the early 2020s). At the level of the whole study: In this cohort, some 14 patients were treatment-naive and fewer than 13 were relapsed/refractory, while under 18 had unmutated IGHV. Responses were partial in around 25 patients and complete in 2; after median approximately 66 months follow-up, 14 stayed in remission and around 12 progressed. Longitudinal samples were obtainable from about 30% of the roughly 86 participants in the trial. Samples averaged approximately 260,000 productive templates and 90,000 to 100,000 productive rearrangements. Cryopreserved peripheral blood mononuclear cells were collected at three points: before therapy, at response, and at either sustained remission or disease progression. The response samples were drawn at a median of around eleven months into treatment, with a range of about 6 to 40 months. Every sample from remission and from progressive disease was obtained while the patients were still on ibrutinib.

Taken with the paper, the label for time point translates to: 12 months on ibrutinib. For TCR beta library preparation, around 1.8 micrograms of genomic DNA were extracted from the cryopreserved PBMCs. Longitudinal blood samples from CLL patients on ibrutinib monotherapy were analyzed using high-throughput TCR beta sequencing. The patients were enrolled in a single-center, open-label phase 2 trial of ibrutinib monotherapy. A remark on this clone: The antigen this receptor binds is unknown. Qualities for individual bases were not recorded, and no much larger clone is one base off.

Paper-wide results and their limitations: At ibrutinib response clonality went up, during sustained remission it held steady, and at progression it dropped back toward baseline. Lymph node repertoires were not examined, and the timing of sampling was not matched between patients in sustained remission and those whose disease progressed. Public clonotypes were rare and either shrank or stayed stable during treatment, and the rise in clonality at ibrutinib response reflected expansion of private clonotypes. Baseline clonality was found to be higher than that of age-matched healthy donors and was strongly correlated with circulating CD8+ T-cell counts.

Each clonotype received, on average, about 10x coverage in deep resolution sequencing performed on a MiSeq, where the target depth lay between 1 in 1 million and 1 in 200,000 T cells. TCR beta libraries were generated with the immunoSEQ hsTCRB Kit. The original pipeline was this. ImmunoSEQ Data Assistant and ImmunoSEQ Analyzer were used for data analysis, and V, D and J genes were assigned according to IMGT definitions. Clonality, which ranges from 0 to 1, was calculated as one minus the normalized Shannon entropy of productive rearrangement frequencies. Only overrepresented clonotypes making up at least 0.05% of each patient's repertoire were included in the public clonotype analysis. Repertoires from roughly 13 age-matched healthy donors in immuneACCESS were used as clonality controls. TCRdb holds this immuneACCESS table with in-frame rearrangements only. Some clones are missing; in checked studies, unresolved V genes explain under half, and the rest has no known cause. That table furnishes V, J and clone size, whereas the DNA furnished D and trimming. The sample includes roughly 40,000 clones, with over 60% observed a single time. The ten largest make up about 13% of the sample.

The V end loses 2 bases and the J end loses 3 bases, and a stretch of 12 bases separates them. CDR1 KGHSH and CDR2 LQKENI are derived from the germline V gene. Inclusive of the bounding cysteine and phenylalanine, the CDR3 is 15 residues long. Only the CDR3 region is kept as DNA, spanning 45 bases read in frame from base 1. The chain joins TRBV18 to TRBJ2-3; possibly the D gene is TRBD1, per 6 matching bases. Sample: PBMCs, taken after 12 months of ibrutinib treatment. This TCR was recovered from a human donor with chronic lymphocytic leukemia. CDR3 loop: CASSPKPQGTDTQYF. The nucleotide sequence reads as follows: TGTGCCAGCTCACCAAAACCCCAGGGGACAGATACGCAGTATTTT. The CDR3 plus the reference TRBV18 and TRBJ2-3 genes for the other parts give the full variable domain: NAGVMQNPRHLVRRRGQEARLRCSPMKGHSHVYWYRQLPEEGLKFMVYLQKENIIDESGMPKERFSAEFPKEGPSILRIQQVVRGDSAAYFCASSPKPQGTDTQYFGPGTRLTVL.